These 21 T cell receptor beta chains share one sample of origin, sequenced in a study of T cell responses to AZD1222 COVID-19 vaccine. Sequencing was performed with immunoSEQ multiplex PCR; in TCRdb, only in-frame clones are kept and a portion is missing. Seen here are roughly 66,000 clones, roughly four fifths observed once, and the top ten hold around 5.4%. Sequences were derived from peripheral blood, sampled on day 0 of AZD1222 vaccination. These receptor sequences come from an adult in good health.

The V and J genes are TRBV6-4 and TRBJ1-4; D uncertain. V was cut by 2 bases and J by 8 bases, with 15 bases left in between. The CDR3 covers 15 residues. CDR1 and CDR2 from the germline V gene are MRHNA and SNTAGT. The CDR3, as DNA: TGTGCCAGCAGTGACGGGAAGGAGGGTAACGAAAAACTGTTTTTT. Its protein is CASSDGKEGNEKLFF.

The chain joins TRBV2 to TRBJ1-3; D is ambiguous. The CDR3 length is 15 residues. In germline, CDR1 is SNHLY, CDR2 FYNNEI. Trimming left V 1 base short and J 0 bases short, with 7 bases between. CDR3 amino acids: CASSEVYSSGNTIYF. The DNA for the CDR3 is TGTGCCAGCAGTGAAGTATACTCCTCTGGAAACACCATATATTTT.

This clone was recorded once. The V and J genes are TRBV20-1 and TRBJ1-6; D unresolved. Trimming pared 3 bases from V and 13 bases from J, leaving 13 bases between. The CDR3 consists of 12 residues. The germline V gene encodes CDR1 DFQATT and CDR2 SNEGSKA (reference sequence). DNA for the CDR3: TGCAGTGCTAGTGGCCCTAGGGTCCCCCTCCACTTT. Translating it yields CSASGPRVPLHF.

The V gene is TRBV11-3, the J gene TRBJ1-2; 10 positions match TRBD1. The J segment lost 8 bases and the V segment lost 6 bases, leaving 6 bases of the junction unmatched. Per germline, CDR1 SGHNT and CDR2 YENEEA. The CDR3 spans 13 residues. CDR3 region: CASSSGTGVGYTF. DNA of the CDR3: TGTGCCAGCAGTTCCGGGACAGGGGTCGGCTACACCTTC.

The J gene is TRBJ2-3, the V gene TRBV7-9; 16 positions agree with TRBD2. V trimming: 5 bases; J trimming: 10 bases; junction bases outside the gene matches: 12. The CDR3 covers 17 residues. Germline V gives CDR1 SEHNR, CDR2 FQNEAQ (reference sequence). The CDR3 loop reads CASSGPQGTSGGAAQYF. As DNA, the CDR3 is TGTGCCAGCAGCGGACCGCAAGGGACTAGCGGGGGGGCCGCGCAGTATTTT. Combining the CDR3 with reference TRBV7-9 and TRBJ2-3 gives the whole variable domain DTGVSQNPRHKITKRGQNVTFRCDPISEHNRLYWYRQTLGQGPEFLTYFQNEAQLEKSRLLSDRFSAERPKGSFSTLEIQRTEQGDSAMYLCASSGPQGTSGGAAQYFGPGTRLTVL.

The chain has TRBV6-6 and TRBJ2-7; a weak D match, TRBD1 (5 bases). This CDR3 contains 13 residues. Germline V gives CDR1 MNHNY, CDR2 SVGAGI (reference sequence). The V end was cut by 2 bases, the J end by 5 bases, with 10 bases between. Here the CDR3 DNA reads TGTGCCAGCAGTTACGGGCAGGGCAACGAGCAGTACTTC. It codes for CASSYGQGNEQYF.

This chain connects TRBV4-1 to TRBJ1-1, with TRBD1 as a possible D gene (6 bases). There are 15 residues in the CDR3. Germline CDR1 is MGHRA and CDR2 is YSYEKL. The germline V and J ends were trimmed by 2 bases and 4 bases, with 14 bases remaining between them. CDR3 in amino acids: CASSQNREFFTEAFF. The CDR3 DNA reads TGCGCCAGCAGCCAAAACAGGGAGTTTTTCACTGAAGCTTTCTTT.

The rearrangement joins TRBV10-3 to TRBJ1-1; D unresolved. CDR3 length equals 12 residues. Looked up from germline, CDR1 is ENHRY and CDR2 is SYGVKD. V lost 2 bases and J lost 3, with 4 bases in between. CDR3 loop: CAISERDTEAFF. The CDR3 DNA is TGTGCCATCAGTGAGAGGGACACTGAAGCTTTCTTT.

This clone was observed a few times. The chain carries TRBV3-1 (or the pseudogene TRBV3-2) and TRBJ1-4; the D is unclear. Trimming cost V 0 bases and J 8 bases, with 7 bases left between them. The CDR3 spans 13 residues. Germline values: CDR1 LGHDT, CDR2 YNNKEL (reference sequence). The CDR3 nucleotides are TGTGCCAGCAGCCAAGACCACCGAGAAAAACTGTTTTTT. Amino acids: CASSQDHREKLFF.

The chain carries TRBV2 and TRBJ1-2; D is ambiguous. Germline CDR1 SNHLY, CDR2 FYNNEI. The CDR3 runs 13 residues. The V end lost 2 bases, the J end lost 8 bases, and 12 bases lay between the germline ends. The CDR3 region is CASSENPLSGYTF. CDR3 sequence (DNA): TGTGCCAGCAGTGAAAATCCTTTGTCGGGCTACACCTTC.

V is TRBV7-9 and J is TRBJ1-1; D not resolved. This CDR3 is built from 13 residues. Trimming shortened V by 2 bases and J by 1 base, and 5 bases separated the two germline ends. The germline V gene has CDR1 SEHNR and CDR2 FQNEAQ (reference sequence). The CDR3 sequence: CASSLIGNTEAFF. The CDR3 DNA reads as TGTGCCAGCAGCTTAATAGGGAACACTGAAGCTTTCTTT.

This rearrangement joins TRBV27 to TRBJ2-7; TRBD1 matches 8 bases. V lost 4 bases, J lost 4 bases, and 6 bases stayed unmatched. The CDR3 is 14 amino acids. The germline gives CDR1 MNHEY, CDR2 SMNVEV (reference sequence). As DNA, the CDR3 is TGTGCCAGCAGTTCCGGACAGGGTAGGTACGAGCAGTACTTC. Protein: CASSSGQGRYEQYF.

V and J are TRBV2 and TRBJ2-2; 10 positions agree with TRBD1. The CDR3 is 14 amino acids. V lost 7 bases and J lost 6; bases outside the gene matches: 5. Germline CDR1 reads SNHLY; CDR2 reads FYNNEI. The CDR3: CASIGGTGAGELFF. In DNA form, the CDR3 reads TGTGCCAGCATAGGGGGGACAGGGGCCGGGGAGCTGTTTTTT.

The J gene is TRBJ1-3, the V gene TRBV10-1, with a weak D call TRBD1 (5 bases). Trimming pared 0 bases from V and 2 bases from J, leaving 11 bases between. The CDR3 runs to 16 residues. CDR1 WNHNN and CDR2 SYGVQD come from the germline V gene (reference sequence). The CDR3 region is CASSESITGPGNTIYF. The CDR3 region has the DNA TGCGCCAGCAGTGAGTCGATTACAGGCCCTGGAAACACCATATATTTT.

This clone has just one count. V usage is TRBV7-2 and J usage is TRBJ1-6; TRBD1 aligns across 7 bases. This CDR3 comprises 14 residues. Per germline, CDR1 SGHTA and CDR2 FQGNSA. J was trimmed by 10 bases and V by 5 bases; bases with no gene match: 8. The DNA for the CDR3 is TGTGCCAGCAGCCAAACCAGGGGGAGATCACCCCTCCACTTT. Amino acid sequence: CASSQTRGRSPLHF.

The chain couples TRBV7-9 to TRBJ1-2; D remains unclear. V lost 0 bases and J lost 5, with 10 bases in between. Germline V CDR1 and CDR2: SEHNR, FQNEAQ (reference sequence). This CDR3 has 14 residues. This CDR3 reads CASSLAMAVYGYTF. CDR3 nucleotides: TGTGCCAGCAGCTTAGCAATGGCGGTTTATGGCTACACCTTC.

This clone was seen a single time. The chain employs TRBV10-3 and TRBJ1-1; the D gene is possibly TRBD1 (5 bases). The CDR3 is made up of 12 amino acids. Trimming removed 9 bases from V and 1 base from J, with 9 bases in between. The germline V gene encodes CDR1 ENHRY and CDR2 SYGVKD. CDR3 DNA sequence: TGTGCCATTCTGGGGGAGAACACTGAAGCTTTCTTT. This codes for CAILGENTEAFF.

This chain joins TRBV5-1 and TRBJ2-1; TRBD2 matches 7 bases. CDR1 and CDR2 from the germline V gene are SGHRS and YFSETQ. Trimming removed 4 bases from V and 8 bases from J; junction bases left unmatched: 9. This CDR3 comprises 14 residues. The CDR3 region has the DNA TGCGCCAGCAGCCCGGGACTACCCCTGGATGAGCAGTTCTTC. It encodes CASSPGLPLDEQFF. Full variable domain (remainder filled in from reference TRBV5-1 and TRBJ2-1): KAGVTQTPRYLIKTRGQQVTLSCSPISGHRSVSWYQQTPGQGLQFLFEYFSETQRNKGNFPGRFSGRQFSNSRSEMNVSTLELGDSALYLCASSPGLPLDEQFFGPGTRLTVL.

This clone has a single count. V gene TRBV27 combines with J gene TRBJ2-1, with TRBD2 identical over 15 bases. Germline V gene sequence: CDR1 MNHEY, CDR2 SMNVEV (reference sequence). CDR3 length: 17 residues. V was clipped by 3 bases and J by 9 bases; unmatched bases: 9. This chain's CDR3 is CASSFRTSGGAFSEQFF. The CDR3, as DNA: TGTGCCAGCAGTTTTCGGACTAGCGGGGGGGCCTTCAGTGAGCAGTTCTTC.

DNA for the CDR3: TGTGCCAGCAGCGTAGAAACTGGCGCGGACACTGAAGCTTTCTTT. Protein product: CASSVETGADTEAFF. V usage is TRBV9 and J usage is TRBJ1-1; unclear D gene. This CDR3 has 15 amino acids. The germline gives CDR1 SGDLS, CDR2 YYNGEE. V was clipped by 0 bases and J by 3 bases, with 12 bases between them. Supplemented by reference TRBV9 and TRBJ1-1, the full variable domain reads DSGVTQTPKHLITATGQRVTLRCSPRSGDLSVYWYQQSLDQGLQFLIQYYNGEERAKGNILERFSAQQFPDLHSELNLSSLELGDSALYFCASSVETGADTEAFFGQGTRLTVV.

The CDR3 DNA is TGTGCCAGCAGCCCCGGGGCAGGGGGAAATTCACCCCTCCACTTT. Protein: CASSPGAGGNSPLHF. The V call is TRBV7-9, the J call TRBJ1-6; 7 positions match TRBD1. With V trimmed by 5 bases and J by 7 bases, 8 bases remained unmatched. The germline V gene has CDR1 SEHNR and CDR2 FQNEAQ (reference sequence). This CDR3 contains 15 residues. The variable domain in full, with the rest retrieved from reference TRBV7-9 and TRBJ1-6, is DTGVSQNPRHKITKRGQNVTFRCDPISEHNRLYWYRQTLGQGPEFLTYFQNEAQLEKSRLLSDRFSAERPKGSFSTLEIQRTEQGDSAMYLCASSPGAGGNSPLHFGNGTRLTVT.